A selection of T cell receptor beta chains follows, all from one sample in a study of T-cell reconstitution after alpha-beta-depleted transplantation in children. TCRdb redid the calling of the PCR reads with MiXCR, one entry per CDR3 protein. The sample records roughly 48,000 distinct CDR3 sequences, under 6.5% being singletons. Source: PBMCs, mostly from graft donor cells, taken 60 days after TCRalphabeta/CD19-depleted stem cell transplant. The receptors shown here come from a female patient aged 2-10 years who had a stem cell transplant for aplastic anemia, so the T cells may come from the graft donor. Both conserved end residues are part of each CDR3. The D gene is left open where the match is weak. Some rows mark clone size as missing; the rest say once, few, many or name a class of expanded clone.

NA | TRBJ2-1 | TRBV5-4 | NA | TGTGCCAGCAGCTTGAATGGGGGCGATGAGCAGTTCTTC | CASSLNGGDEQFF
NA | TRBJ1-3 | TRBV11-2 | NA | TGTGCCAGCAGCGGACTGAACTCTGGAAACACCATATATTTT | CASSGLNSGNTIYF
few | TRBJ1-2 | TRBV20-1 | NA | TGCAGTGCTAGAGATCGGGACAAGACCTATGGCTACACCTTC | CSARDRDKTYGYTF
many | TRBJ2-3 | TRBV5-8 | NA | TGTGCCAGCAGCTTGACGGGGGAAAGGTATTTT | CASSLTGERYF
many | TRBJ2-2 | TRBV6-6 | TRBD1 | TGTGCCAGCAGTTACGCAACAGGGGCGAACACCGGGGAGCTGTTTTTT | CASSYATGANTGELFF
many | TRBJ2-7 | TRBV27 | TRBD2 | TGTGCCAGCAGTCCGACTAGCAGGCACGAGCAGTACTTC | CASSPTSRHEQYF
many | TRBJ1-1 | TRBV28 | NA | TGTGCCAGCAGTTTTCAGAGGGGCTTGAACACTGAAGCTTTCTTT | CASSFQRGLNTEAFF
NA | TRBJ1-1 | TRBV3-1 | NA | TGTGCCAGCAGCCAAGGCGGGGGTAGGACTGAAGCTTTCTTT | CASSQGGGRTEAFF
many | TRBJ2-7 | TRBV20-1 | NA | TGCAGTGTCTTTATGCCGGGGGGACACCAGTACTTC | CSVFMPGGHQYF
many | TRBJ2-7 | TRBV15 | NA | TGTGCCACCAGCCGCGGCGGCCAGGCCTACGAGCAGTACTTC | CATSRGGQAYEQYF
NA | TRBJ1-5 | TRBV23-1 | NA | TGCGCCAGCAGTCAGGTCGGGGATCAGCCCCAGCATTTT | CASSQVGDQPQHF
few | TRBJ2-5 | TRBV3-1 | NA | TGTGCCAGCAGCCGCGGAGGGGAGAAGACCCAGTACTTC | CASSRGGEKTQYF
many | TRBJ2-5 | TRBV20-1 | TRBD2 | TGCAGTGCTAGGGGCCGACTGGGACTAGAGGGTGAGACCCAGTACTTC | CSARGRLGLEGETQYF
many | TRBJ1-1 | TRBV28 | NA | TGTGCCAGCAGTCCCATAGGCGCTGATGAAGCTTTCTTT | CASSPIGADEAFF
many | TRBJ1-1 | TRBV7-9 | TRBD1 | TGTGCCAGCAGCTTAGGGTCAGGGGGTGTCACTGAAGCTTTCTTT | CASSLGSGGVTEAFF
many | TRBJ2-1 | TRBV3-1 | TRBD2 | TGTGCCAGCAGCCAAGGATCGGGGGGGCACAATGAGCAGTTCTTC | CASSQGSGGHNEQFF
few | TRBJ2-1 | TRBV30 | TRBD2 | TGTGCCTGGAGTGGCACTAGCGGGCCCTACTCCTACAATGAGCAGTTCTTC | CAWSGTSGPYSYNEQFF
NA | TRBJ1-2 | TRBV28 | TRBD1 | TGTGCCAGCAGTTACCTCGGACAGGGGCAGAATGGCTACACCTTC | CASSYLGQGQNGYTF
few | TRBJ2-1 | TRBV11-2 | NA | TGTGCCAGCAGCTTAGAACCCCGAAATGAGCAGTTCTTC | CASSLEPRNEQFF
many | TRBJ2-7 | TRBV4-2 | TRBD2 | TGTGCCAGCAGCCAACAACCGGGACTAGCGGGAGGGGGTTCCTACGAGCAGTACTTC | CASSQQPGLAGGGSYEQYF
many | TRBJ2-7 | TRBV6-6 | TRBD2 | TGTGCCAGCAGTTACCGAATAGCGGGAGTTCTTCAAAGGGGCTACGAGCAGTACTTC | CASSYRIAGVLQRGYEQYF
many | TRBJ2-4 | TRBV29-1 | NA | TGCAGCGTTGAAGATTTAAGAAAGATTCAGTACTTC | CSVEDLRKIQYF
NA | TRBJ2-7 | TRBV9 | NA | TGTGCCAGCAGCCCAAGCTGGTCCGACCACATAGGCTACGAGCAGTACTTC | CASSPSWSDHIGYEQYF
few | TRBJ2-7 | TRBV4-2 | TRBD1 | TGTGCCAGCAGCCGAGGACAGGGGGGCGACTACGAGCAGTACTTC | CASSRGQGGDYEQYF
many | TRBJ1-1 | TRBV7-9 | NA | TGTGCCAGCAGAAACCAACAGGGACCCACTGAAGCTTTCTTT | CASRNQQGPTEAFF
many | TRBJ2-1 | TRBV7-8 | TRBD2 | TGTGCCAGCAGCTCCGGGACTAGAGGTAATGAGCAGTTCTTC | CASSSGTRGNEQFF
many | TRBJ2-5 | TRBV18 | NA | TGTGCCAGCTCACCAGGTCAGGGGTGGACCCCGCAAGAGACCCAGTACTTC | CASSPGQGWTPQETQYF
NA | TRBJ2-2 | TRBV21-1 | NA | TGTGCCAGCAGCAAATTGGGCTCCTACACCGGGGAGCTGTTTTTT | CASSKLGSYTGELFF
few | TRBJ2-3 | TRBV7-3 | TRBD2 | TGTGCCAGCAGTCTCACTAGCGGCACAGATACGCAGTATTTT | CASSLTSGTDTQYF
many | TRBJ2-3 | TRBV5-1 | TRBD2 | TGCGCCACCAGGAAGATAAGCGGGGGGGATGCAGATACGCAGTATTTT | CATRKISGGDADTQYF
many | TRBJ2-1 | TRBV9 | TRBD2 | TGTGCCAGCAGCGTAGGGACTAGCTACAATGAGCAGTTCTTC | CASSVGTSYNEQFF
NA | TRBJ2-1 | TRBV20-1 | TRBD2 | TGCAGTGCTAGAGATAGCGGGGGGGCCCGCTCCTACAATGAGCAGTTCTTC | CSARDSGGARSYNEQFF
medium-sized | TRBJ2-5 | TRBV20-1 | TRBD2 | TGCAGCACCGCGGGGGGCCAATCATTCCAGTACTTC | CSTAGGQSFQYF
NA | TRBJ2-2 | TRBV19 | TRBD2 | TGTGCCAGTAGTCCGACTAGCGCCACCGGGGAGCTGTTTTTT | CASSPTSATGELFF
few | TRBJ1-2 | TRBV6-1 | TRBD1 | TGTGCCAGCAGTAAACAGGGGTCAGAAGGCTACACCTTC | CASSKQGSEGYTF
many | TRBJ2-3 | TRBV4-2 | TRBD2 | TGTGCCAGCAGCCAAACTAGCGGGAGTGGCACAGATACGCAGTATTTT | CASSQTSGSGTDTQYF
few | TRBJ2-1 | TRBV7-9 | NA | TGTGCCAGCAGCCCTCAAAACCCCTTTGGCGGCAATGAGCAGTTCTTC | CASSPQNPFGGNEQFF
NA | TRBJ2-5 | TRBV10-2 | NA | TGCGCCAGCAGTGACCTGGGCGGGAACGGGCGGGAGACCCAGTACTTC | CASSDLGGNGRETQYF
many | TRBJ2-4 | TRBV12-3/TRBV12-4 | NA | TGTGCCAGCAGTTTATACCAGGGGGGCAACATTCAGTACTTC | CASSLYQGGNIQYF
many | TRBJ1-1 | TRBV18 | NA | TGTGCCAGCTCACCACTAGGTGGCACTGAAGCTTTCTTT | CASSPLGGTEAFF
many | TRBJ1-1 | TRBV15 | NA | TGTGCCACCAGCAGAGATCAGGTCGGGTTTGGAGCTTTCTTT | CATSRDQVGFGAFF